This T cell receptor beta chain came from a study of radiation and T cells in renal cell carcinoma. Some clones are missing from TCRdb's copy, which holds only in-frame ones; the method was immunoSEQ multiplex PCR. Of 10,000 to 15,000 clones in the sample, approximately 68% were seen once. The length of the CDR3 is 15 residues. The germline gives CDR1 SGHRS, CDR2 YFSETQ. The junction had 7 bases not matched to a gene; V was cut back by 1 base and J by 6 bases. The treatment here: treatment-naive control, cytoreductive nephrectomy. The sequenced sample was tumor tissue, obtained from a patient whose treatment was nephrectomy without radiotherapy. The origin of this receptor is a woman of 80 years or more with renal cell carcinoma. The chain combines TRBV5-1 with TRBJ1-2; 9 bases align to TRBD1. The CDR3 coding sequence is TGCGCCAGCAGCTTGCTGGGACAGGGTAGGGATGGCTACACCTTC. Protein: CASSLLGQGRDGYTF.